This TCR beta chain came from a study of T cell responses to AZD1222 COVID-19 vaccine. Profiling relied on immunoSEQ multiplex PCR, and the TCRdb table lists in-frame clones only, not all of them. In the table there are about 140,000 clones, less than 95% of which are singletons. Study-level findings and limits: Baseline antibody screening turned up just a handful of seropositive AZD1222 recipients. Compared with day 0, the breadth and depth of the Spike-specific TCR repertoire rose significantly after two doses of AZD1222.

For this clone: Its antigen is not identified.

V dropped 7 bases and J dropped 7; count of bases not matched to a gene: 7. Germline V gene data show CDR1 as KGHDR and CDR2 as SFDVKD. The length of the CDR3 is 14 residues. The rearrangement joins TRBV24-1 to TRBJ1-4; 8 nucleotides align to TRBD1. The source material was peripheral blood, sampled 28 days after the second dose of the MenACWY control vaccine. This TCR was sampled from an adult who received the MenACWY meningococcal vaccine as a control. The CDR3 spells CATSQTGASEKLFF. CDR3 DNA: TGTGCCACCAGCCAGACAGGGGCGAGTGAAAAACTGTTTTTT.